Below, one TCR beta chain is given with its context. Profiling relied on immunoSEQ multiplex PCR, and the TCRdb table lists in-frame clones only, not all of them. The table records around 1.1 million clones, 60% to 80% of them present only once. This specimen belongs to a study of shared clonotypes between healthy human individuals. The junction had 8 bases not matched to a gene; V was cut back by 3 bases and J by 5 bases. CDR1 and CDR2 from the germline V gene are SGHDT and YYEEEE. The length of the CDR3 is 16 residues. The specimen was memory CD4+ T cells from PBMCs. The subset: CD45RA-negative fraction. V and J are TRBV5-6 and TRBJ2-2; 9 positions match TRBD1. This receptor was obtained from a young man in good health. Some clones in this sample may be carry-over from other donors' samples. In DNA, the CDR3 is TGTGCCAGCAGCTCCCTCGGGACAGGGTATACCGGGGAGCTGTTTTTT. As protein: CASSSLGTGYTGELFF.